These 10 T cell receptor beta chains originate from one sample sequenced in a study of T-cell memory formation after mild COVID-19. One entry per CDR3 protein results from TCRdb running MiXCR on the 5' RACE reads. The profile covers more than 75,000 distinct CDR3 sequences, with approximately 15% appearing a single time and about 31% taken by the ten largest. The specimen sequenced was PBMCs or a T cell subset sorted from them (not recorded which). These receptors were taken from an adult woman who had mild COVID-19 (a few samples of this study predate the infection). Cell type and time point are not known.

This chain uses TRBV19 with TRBJ1-2, with D possibly TRBD1 on 5 matching bases. Deletions cut 5 bases from V and 7 bases from J, with 23 bases between. This CDR3 has 16 residues. Germline-derived CDR1 and CDR2 are LNHDA and SQIVND (reference sequence). Here the CDR3 reads CASSPWRNGQGVGYTF. The CDR3, as DNA: TGTGCCAGTAGTCCGTGGAGGAACGGCCAAGGGGTTGGCTACACCTTC.

The chain has TRBV7-9 and TRBJ2-3; no clear D gene. CDR3 size: 13 residues. The germline V gene has CDR1 SEHNR and CDR2 FQNEAQ (reference sequence). Trimming cost V 5 bases and J 0 bases, with 6 bases left between them. CDR3 region: CASSPISTDTQYF. For the CDR3, the DNA is TGTGCCAGCAGCCCGATTAGCACAGATACGCAGTATTTT.

The V and J genes are TRBV5-1 and TRBJ2-5, with D unclear. The germline V and J ends were trimmed by 5 bases and 5 bases, with 19 bases remaining between them. The CDR3 length is 15 residues. CDR1 is SGHRS and CDR2 is YFSETQ in the germline V gene. The CDR3 DNA reads TGCGCCAGCAGTATTGGATTCGAGGATCGGGAGACCCAGTACTTC. Amino acid sequence: CASSIGFEDRETQYF.

CDR3 protein: CSVVGHNQETQYF. The CDR3 bases are TGCAGCGTTGTGGGACACAACCAAGAGACCCAGTACTTC. This chain links TRBV29-1 with TRBJ2-5; a possible D gene is TRBD1 (6 bases). This CDR3 is 13 amino acids long. The V gene's germline CDR1 is SQVTM and CDR2 ANQGSEA. V lost 4 bases and J lost 0, with 9 bases in between.

The chain combines TRBV7-3 with TRBJ2-1; 9 bases match TRBD1. The germline V gene encodes CDR1 SGHTA and CDR2 FQGTGA. The CDR3 spans 16 residues. With V trimmed by 2 bases and J by 2 bases, 4 bases remained unmatched. CDR3 sequence (DNA): TGTGCCAGCAGCTTATTGGACAGGGGCCCCTACAATGAGCAGTTCTTC. Translating it yields CASSLLDRGPYNEQFF.

The chain joins TRBV30 to TRBJ2-2, with D hard to call. This CDR3 has 13 residues. The germline V gene has CDR1 GTSNPN and CDR2 SVGIG (reference sequence). The germline V and J ends were trimmed by 4 bases and 2 bases, with 8 bases remaining between them. The CDR3 loop reads CAWTQDNTGELFF. CDR3 sequence (DNA): TGTGCCTGGACCCAGGACAACACCGGGGAGCTGTTTTTT.

The chain couples TRBV7-6 to TRBJ2-1, with 8 bases matching TRBD1. Trimming cost V 5 bases and J 7 bases; bases outside gene matches: 13. Germline V gene lookup returns CDR1 SGHVS and CDR2 FNYEAQ. The CDR3 covers 16 residues. CDR3 nucleotides: TGTGCCAGCAGCCCGGTTCCGGGACAGGACCCTAATGAGCAGTTCTTC. Its protein is CASSPVPGQDPNEQFF.

This clonotype turned up a few times. The rearrangement joins TRBV3-1 to TRBJ2-1, with no clear D. Germline V gene sequence: CDR1 LGHDT, CDR2 YNNKEL (reference sequence). V lost 1 base and J lost 0, with 10 bases in between. The CDR3 runs to 16 residues. DNA for the CDR3: TGTGCCAGCAGCCAAGTGGCGATTTCCTCCTACAATGAGCAGTTCTTC. It yields the protein CASSQVAISSYNEQFF.

The chain uses TRBV7-6 and TRBJ2-7, with 8 bases aligning to TRBD2. CDR1 SGHVS and CDR2 FNYEAQ come from the germline V gene. CDR3 length equals 16 residues. V trimming: 0 bases; J trimming: 3 bases; junction bases outside the gene matches: 7. The CDR3 is CASSLAREDSGYEQYF. The CDR3 DNA reads as TGTGCCAGCAGCTTAGCGCGGGAGGACAGCGGCTACGAGCAGTACTTC.

The chain carries TRBV10-2 and TRBJ2-5; no definite D call. The ends were cut back, 10 bases at V and 5 bases at J, with 20 bases in the middle. In germline, CDR1 is WSHSY, CDR2 SAAADI. This CDR3 is built from 14 residues. The CDR3 nucleotides are TGCGCCACCGCCGGACGGTGGGGTTATGAGACCCAGTACTTC. Translating it yields CATAGRWGYETQYF.